These 28 T cell receptor beta chains were all obtained from the same sample, sequenced in a study of cytomegalovirus exposure and HLA in healthy donors. In the PCR, 60 Vbeta and 13 Jbeta primers were used. Assay used: immunoSEQ multiplex PCR; TCRdb lists only in-frame clones, some missing. The sample lists under 130,000 clones, 70% to 80% occurring once. The sample was PBMCs. Receptors originate from a female donor in good health and CMV-seropositive.

The rearrangement links TRBV19 to TRBJ2-2; TRBD2 matches 13 bases. V trimming: 6 bases; J trimming: 4 bases; junction bases outside the gene matches: 11. Per the germline V gene, CDR1 is LNHDA and CDR2 is SQIVND (reference sequence). The CDR3 sequence is 18 residues long. In DNA form, the CDR3 reads TGTGCCAGTAGCGAACCTAGGACTAGCGGGAGTCCCACCGGGGAGCTGTTTTTT. It specifies CASSEPRTSGSPTGELFF.

This clone occurred a few times. This chain connects TRBV6-5 to TRBJ2-7; 10 bases agree with TRBD2. The CDR3 has 15 amino acids. Germline assignment: CDR1 MNHEY and CDR2 SVGAGI. J gave up 4 bases and V 6 bases, and 9 bases lay outside the gene matches. In DNA form, the CDR3 reads TGTGCCAGCAGGTCCTCGTTTAGCGGGAGGTACGAGCAGTACTTC. Protein: CASRSSFSGRYEQYF.

This clone was picked up a small number of times. The chain combines TRBV28 with TRBJ1-2; 9 bases agree with TRBD1. Germline V gives CDR1 MDHEN, CDR2 SYDVKM. The CDR3 consists of 16 residues. Unmatched junction bases numbered 10, after V lost 4 bases and J lost 4 bases. This chain's CDR3 is CASSSQDRGVSYGYTF. The CDR3 DNA sequence: TGTGCCAGCAGTTCTCAGGACAGGGGTGTTAGCTATGGCTACACCTTC.

The V call is TRBV2, the J call TRBJ1-5, with 7 bases aligning to TRBD1. Germline lookup yields CDR1 SNHLY and CDR2 FYNNEI. This CDR3 is 13 amino acids long. With 6 bases clipped from V and 5 bases from J, the junction kept 4 bases outside the gene matches. CDR3 sequence reads: CASRRQGDQPQHF. The CDR3 bases are TGTGCCAGCAGGAGACAGGGAGATCAGCCCCAGCATTTT.

As DNA, the CDR3 is TGCGCCAGCACCAGACAGGGGGCGGGAGAGACCCAGTACTTC. Translation: CASTRQGAGETQYF. The genes are TRBV5-1 and TRBJ2-5; 10 positions match TRBD1. V lost 6 bases to trimming and J lost 4 bases; unmatched junction nucleotides: 6. CDR3 length: 14 residues. From germline, CDR1 is SGHRS and CDR2 YFSETQ.

The chain links TRBV10-2 to TRBJ2-1, with 7 nucleotides matching TRBD2. V was clipped by 3 bases and J by 1 base; unmatched bases: 9. The CDR3 loop spans 17 amino acids. CDR1 and CDR2 from the germline V gene are WSHSY and SAAADI. For the CDR3, the DNA is TGCGCCAGCAGTGATTTGCGGGAGACGGGTTCCTACAATGAGCAGTTCTTC. It specifies CASSDLRETGSYNEQFF.

The CDR3 spells CASTPGLHYNEQFF. CDR3 DNA: TGTGCCAGCACCCCGGGACTTCACTACAATGAGCAGTTCTTC. The chain employs TRBV6-6 and TRBJ2-1; TRBD2 might be the D (6 bases). This CDR3 has 14 amino acids. The V end lost 7 bases, the J end lost 3 bases, and 13 bases lay between the germline ends. Per the germline V gene, CDR1 is MNHNY and CDR2 is SVGAGI (reference sequence).

Written as DNA, the CDR3 is TGTGCCAGCAGCACGACCGGGACTACCACAGATACGCAGTATTTT. Translating it yields CASSTTGTTTDTQYF. The rearrangement links TRBV7-2 to TRBJ2-3, with 7 bases matching TRBD2. The CDR3 runs to 15 residues. The J segment lost 2 bases and the V segment lost 5 bases, leaving 7 bases of the junction unmatched. Germline values: CDR1 SGHTA, CDR2 FQGNSA.

J is TRBJ1-1 and V is TRBV5-1; D not resolved. The CDR3 loop spans 14 amino acids. V was clipped by 4 bases and J by 4 bases, with 14 bases between them. Germline lookup yields CDR1 SGHRS and CDR2 YFSETQ. This CDR3 is CASSHSTGGTEAFF. Here the CDR3 DNA reads TGCGCCAGCAGCCATTCAACGGGTGGCACTGAAGCTTTCTTT.

The chain carries TRBV2 and TRBJ1-6; 7 positions match TRBD1. This CDR3 comprises 14 residues. V lost 4 bases and J lost 10; bases outside the gene matches: 7. Germline values: CDR1 SNHLY, CDR2 FYNNEI. The CDR3 sequence: CASSGPAGGSPLHF. DNA for the CDR3: TGTGCCAGCAGTGGTCCGGCAGGGGGATCACCCCTCCACTTT.

Here the CDR3 DNA reads TGTGCCAGCAGCTTAGTAAGCGGGAGTAGCTCCTACGAGCAGTACTTC. The encoded protein is CASSLVSGSSSYEQYF. The genes are TRBV7-8 and TRBJ2-7, with 8 bases fitting TRBD2. J was trimmed by 0 bases and V by 1 base; bases with no gene match: 5. Germline values: CDR1 SGHVS, CDR2 FQNEAQ. CDR3 length: 16 amino acids.

V gene TRBV5-1 combines with J gene TRBJ1-3; 7 bases map to TRBD1. Germline V gives CDR1 SGHRS, CDR2 YFSETQ. V lost 4 bases to trimming and J lost 2 bases; unmatched junction nucleotides: 6. This CDR3 comprises 15 residues. The CDR3, as DNA: TGCGCCAGCAGCGATCAGGGGGTTCCTGGAAACACCATATATTTT. Amino acid sequence: CASSDQGVPGNTIYF. The entire variable domain, with the rest obtained from reference TRBV5-1 and TRBJ1-3, is as follows: KAGVTQTPRYLIKTRGQQVTLSCSPISGHRSVSWYQQTPGQGLQFLFEYFSETQRNKGNFPGRFSGRQFSNSRSEMNVSTLELGDSALYLCASSDQGVPGNTIYFGEGSWLTVV.

This clone came up once. The chain has TRBV6-1 and TRBJ2-3, with a tentative D call TRBD1 (7 bases). CDR3 length: 16 amino acids. V lost 2 bases, J lost 5 bases, and 17 bases lay in between. Germline values: CDR1 MNHNS, CDR2 SASEGT. This chain's CDR3 is CASSEFSGQGGDTQYF. The CDR3 DNA sequence: TGTGCCAGCAGTGAATTCTCCGGTCAGGGGGGAGATACGCAGTATTTT.

The genes are TRBV5-6 and TRBJ2-7; D perhaps matches TRBD1 (7 bases). With 6 bases removed from V and 5 bases from J, the gap between germline ends came to 15 bases. CDR1 is SGHDT and CDR2 is YYEEEE in the germline V gene. The CDR3 extends over 13 amino acids. The CDR3 here is CASTNTGEDEQYF. CDR3 nucleotide sequence: TGTGCCAGCACCAATACAGGGGAGGACGAGCAGTACTTC.

This clone occurred a few times. This chain joins TRBV6-5 and TRBJ2-7, with TRBD2 matching over 7 bases. In germline, CDR1 is MNHEY, CDR2 SVGAGI. V shed 2 bases and J 12 bases; nucleotides not matched to a gene: 4. The CDR3 length is 11 residues. The CDR3 sequence: CASSYGRETYF. DNA of the CDR3: TGTGCCAGCAGTTACGGGCGGGAGACGTACTTC.

V gene TRBV28 combines with J gene TRBJ2-4; no reliable D call. The CDR3 runs 13 residues. In germline, CDR1 is MDHEN, CDR2 SYDVKM. Between the trimmed V and J ends, which lost 2 bases and 10 bases, there was a span of 12 bases. CDR3 protein: CASSLTSSGIQYF. The CDR3 coding sequence is TGTGCCAGCAGTTTAACGTCCTCAGGAATTCAGTACTTC.

The sample holds a few counts of this clone. J is TRBJ1-2 and V is TRBV13; 8 bases line up with TRBD1. In germline, CDR1 is PRHDT, CDR2 FYEKMQ (reference sequence). This CDR3 has 15 amino acids. The V gene end was trimmed by 5 bases and the J gene end by 6 bases; junction bases not matched to a gene: 11. The CDR3 DNA reads TGTGCCAGCAGCCGGACAGGGTCCCCCTTTGATGGCTACACCTTC. This translates into CASSRTGSPFDGYTF.

The chain has TRBV4-1 and TRBJ1-1; D call uncertain. The CDR3 consists of 15 residues. CDR1 and CDR2 (germline): MGHRA, YSYEKL. V was shortened by 0 bases and J by 5 bases, with 13 bases between the two germline ends. The chain's CDR3 is CASSQDEGGRTEAFF. The CDR3 DNA follows: TGCGCCAGCAGCCAAGATGAGGGCGGGAGGACTGAAGCTTTCTTT.

V is TRBV6-1 and J is TRBJ1-2, with D possibly being TRBD1 (6 bases). The germline CDR1 and CDR2 sequences are MNHNS and SASEGT. This CDR3 comprises 13 residues. V lost 2 bases and J lost 9, with 13 bases in between. The CDR3 coding sequence is TGTGCCAGCAGTGAAAGGCCACAGGGAAGCTACACCTTC. The encoded protein is CASSERPQGSYTF.

This chain uses TRBV9 with TRBJ1-1; weak D call: TRBD1 (5 bases). Trimming took 1 base from V and 4 from J, leaving 8 bases between them. The CDR3 covers 13 residues. The V gene's germline CDR1 is SGDLS and CDR2 YYNGEE. For the CDR3, the DNA is TGTGCCAGCAGCGTACAGGGATCCACTGAAGCTTTCTTT. Translation: CASSVQGSTEAFF.

The CDR3 is CASSDSSTLETQYF. In nucleotides, the CDR3 is TGTGCCAGCAGTGACTCCTCCACTCTGGAGACCCAGTACTTC. The rearrangement joins TRBV2 to TRBJ2-5; D gene ambiguous. The CDR3 contains 14 residues. V was shortened by 3 bases and J by 5 bases, with 13 bases between the two germline ends. CDR1 SNHLY and CDR2 FYNNEI come from the germline V gene. Full variable domain (remainder filled in from reference TRBV2 and TRBJ2-5): EPEVTQTPSHQVTQMGQEVILRCVPISNHLYFYWYRQILGQKVEFLVSFYNNEISEKSEIFDDQFSVERPDGSNFTLKIRSTKLEDSAMYFCASSDSSTLETQYFGPGTRLLVL.

The chain joins TRBV5-6 to TRBJ1-3, with 11 positions matching TRBD1. The germline gives CDR1 SGHDT, CDR2 YYEEEE. The V segment lost 2 bases and the J segment 5 bases; nucleotides outside the gene matches: 6. The CDR3 is 16 amino acids. The CDR3 nucleotides read TGTGCCAGCAGCTTAACCGGGACAGGGGGAAGAAACACCATATATTTT. Protein sequence: CASSLTGTGGRNTIYF.

The chain is built from TRBV6-6 and TRBJ2-1; TRBD2 is a possible D gene (6 bases). This CDR3 spans 12 amino acids. The ends were cut back, 8 bases at V and 6 bases at J, with 11 bases in the middle. The V gene's germline CDR1 is MNHNY and CDR2 SVGAGI (reference sequence). CDR3 DNA: TGTGCCAGCGGCGGGACGGGCAATGAGCAGTTCTTC. The encoded protein is CASGGTGNEQFF.

This rearrangement joins TRBV19 to TRBJ1-2, with D maybe TRBD1 (5 bases). CDR1 is LNHDA and CDR2 is SQIVND in the germline V gene (reference sequence). Deletions cut 1 base from V and 2 bases from J, with 8 bases between. The CDR3 loop spans 14 amino acids. The CDR3 DNA sequence: TGTGCCAGTAGTATAGGACAGATAAACTATGGCTACACCTTC. Translated, it gives CASSIGQINYGYTF.

This clone was counted between two and nine times. The chain employs TRBV9 and TRBJ1-3; tentatively, D is TRBD1 (6 bases). The germline gives CDR1 SGDLS, CDR2 YYNGEE. The CDR3 has 17 amino acids. Trimming took off 0 bases at V and 0 bases at J, with 13 bases between the two ends. CDR3 coding DNA: TGTGCCAGCAGCGTAGAAAAGGGGGACCGCTCTGGAAACACCATATATTTT. This gives the protein CASSVEKGDRSGNTIYF.

V gene TRBV28 combines with J gene TRBJ1-2; TRBD1 aligns across 9 bases. After removal of 4 bases from V and 5 bases from J, the junction contained 5 bases not matched to a gene. There are 14 residues in the CDR3. The V gene's germline CDR1 is MDHEN and CDR2 SYDVKM. CDR3 residues: CASSSNRGRYGYTF. The CDR3 DNA is TGTGCCAGCAGTTCTAACAGGGGGCGATATGGCTACACCTTC.

J is TRBJ2-7 and V is TRBV6-6, with D possibly being TRBD2 (6 bases). Germline values: CDR1 MNHNY, CDR2 SVGAGI (reference sequence). V gave up 5 bases and J gave up 2 bases, with 13 bases separating them. This CDR3 region has 14 residues. The CDR3 here is CASSGNLATYEQYF. Here the CDR3 DNA reads TGTGCCAGCAGTGGGAACCTAGCGACCTACGAGCAGTACTTC.

This clone showed up just a few times. The chain employs TRBV4-1 and TRBJ2-7; possibly TRBD1 for D (6 bases). The V and J ends lost 0 bases and 3 bases respectively, with 12 bases between them. Germline V gene sequence: CDR1 MGHRA, CDR2 YSYEKL. The CDR3 totals 15 residues. The CDR3 bases are TGCGCCAGCAGCCAAGAACAGGGAAGGGGCTACGAGCAGTACTTC. Translation: CASSQEQGRGYEQYF.